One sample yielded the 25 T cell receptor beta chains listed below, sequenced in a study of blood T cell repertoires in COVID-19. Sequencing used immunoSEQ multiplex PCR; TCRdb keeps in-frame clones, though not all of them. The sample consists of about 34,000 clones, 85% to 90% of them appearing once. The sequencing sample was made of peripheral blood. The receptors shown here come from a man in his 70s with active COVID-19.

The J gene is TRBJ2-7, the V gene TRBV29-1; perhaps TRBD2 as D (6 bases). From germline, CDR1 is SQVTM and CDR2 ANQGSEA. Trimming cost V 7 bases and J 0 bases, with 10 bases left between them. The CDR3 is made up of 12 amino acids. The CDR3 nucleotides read TGCAGCGCCTCTAGCGACTCCTACGAGCAGTACTTC. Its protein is CSASSDSYEQYF.

As DNA, the CDR3 is TGTGCCAGCAGTTCCGGACAGGGCGGGATTCGCGAAAAACTGTTTTTT. Amino acids: CASSSGQGGIREKLFF. This sequence joins TRBV6-5 and TRBJ1-4; 8 bases are a match to TRBD1. Losses at the gene ends were 4 bases for V and 8 bases for J; bases not matched to a gene: 12. The V gene's germline CDR1 is MNHEY and CDR2 SVGAGI. This CDR3 is built from 16 residues.

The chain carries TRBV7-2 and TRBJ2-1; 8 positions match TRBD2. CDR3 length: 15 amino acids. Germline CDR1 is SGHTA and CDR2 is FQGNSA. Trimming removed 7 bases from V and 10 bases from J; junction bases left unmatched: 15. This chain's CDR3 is CASTPLAGGLKEQFF. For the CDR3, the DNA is TGTGCCAGCACCCCATTGGCGGGAGGCTTAAAGGAGCAGTTCTTC.

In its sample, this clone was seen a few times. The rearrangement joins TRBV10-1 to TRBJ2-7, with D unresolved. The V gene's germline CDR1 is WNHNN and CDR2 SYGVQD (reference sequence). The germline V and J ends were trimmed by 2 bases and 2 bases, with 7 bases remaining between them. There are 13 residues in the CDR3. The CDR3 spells CASSENLAYEQYF. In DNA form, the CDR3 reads TGCGCCAGCAGTGAGAATCTTGCCTACGAGCAGTACTTC.

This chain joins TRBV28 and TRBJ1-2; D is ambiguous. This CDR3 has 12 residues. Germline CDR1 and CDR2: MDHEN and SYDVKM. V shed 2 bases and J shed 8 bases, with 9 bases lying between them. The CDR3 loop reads CASSLRPRGYTF. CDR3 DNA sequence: TGTGCCAGCAGTTTAAGGCCGAGGGGCTACACCTTC.

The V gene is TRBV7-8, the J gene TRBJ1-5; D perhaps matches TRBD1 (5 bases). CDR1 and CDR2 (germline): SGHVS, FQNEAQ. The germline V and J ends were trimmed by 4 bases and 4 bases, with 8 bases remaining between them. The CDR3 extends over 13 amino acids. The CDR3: CASSWGGNQPQHF. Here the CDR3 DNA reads TGTGCCAGCAGCTGGGGCGGAAATCAGCCCCAGCATTTT.

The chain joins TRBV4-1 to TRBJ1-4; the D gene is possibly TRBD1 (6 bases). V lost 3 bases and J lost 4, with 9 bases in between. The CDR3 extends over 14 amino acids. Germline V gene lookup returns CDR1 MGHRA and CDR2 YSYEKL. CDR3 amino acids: CASSQDSYNEKLFF. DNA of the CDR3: TGCGCCAGCAGCCAGGACAGCTATAATGAAAAACTGTTTTTT.

CDR3 sequence reads: CASSLSTGGSTFNYGYTF. CDR3 in DNA: TGTGCCAGCAGTTTATCAACAGGGGGCAGCACGTTTAACTATGGCTACACCTTC. The J gene is TRBJ1-2, the V gene TRBV28, with 9 bases lining up with TRBD1. CDR1 is MDHEN and CDR2 is SYDVKM in the germline V gene. V lost 1 base and J lost 1; bases outside the gene matches: 10. The CDR3 extends over 18 amino acids.

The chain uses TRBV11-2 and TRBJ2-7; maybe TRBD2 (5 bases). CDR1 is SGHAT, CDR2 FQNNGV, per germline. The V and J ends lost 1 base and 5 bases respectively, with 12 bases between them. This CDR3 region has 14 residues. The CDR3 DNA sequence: TGTGCCAGCAGCTTAGCGGGAAGGCAACACGAGCAGTACTTC. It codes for CASSLAGRQHEQYF.

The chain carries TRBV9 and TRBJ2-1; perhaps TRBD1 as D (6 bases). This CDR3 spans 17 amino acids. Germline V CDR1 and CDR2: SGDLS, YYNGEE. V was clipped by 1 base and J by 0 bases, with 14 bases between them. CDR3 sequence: CASSVSRGPSSYNEQFF. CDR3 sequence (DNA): TGTGCCAGCAGCGTATCCAGGGGTCCTAGCTCCTACAATGAGCAGTTCTTC.

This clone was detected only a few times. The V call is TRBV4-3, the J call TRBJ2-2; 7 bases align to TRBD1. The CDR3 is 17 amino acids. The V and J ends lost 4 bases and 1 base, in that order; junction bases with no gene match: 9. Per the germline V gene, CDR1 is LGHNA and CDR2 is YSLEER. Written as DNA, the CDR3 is TGCGCCAGCAGCCTCTTATCGGGACAGCGGAACACCGGGGAGCTGTTTTTT. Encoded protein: CASSLLSGQRNTGELFF.

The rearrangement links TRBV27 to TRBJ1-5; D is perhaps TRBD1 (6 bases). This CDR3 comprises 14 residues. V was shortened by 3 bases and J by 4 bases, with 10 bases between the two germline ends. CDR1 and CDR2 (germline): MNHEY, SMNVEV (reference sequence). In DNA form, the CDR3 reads TGTGCCAGCAGTTTGGGCAGGGGAAATCAGCCCCAGCATTTT. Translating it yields CASSLGRGNQPQHF.

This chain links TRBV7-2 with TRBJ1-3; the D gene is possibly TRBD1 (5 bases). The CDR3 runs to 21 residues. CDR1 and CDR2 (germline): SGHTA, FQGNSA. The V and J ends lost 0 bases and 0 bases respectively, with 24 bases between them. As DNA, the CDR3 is TGTGCCAGCAGCTTAGCGCTAGTGTCAGGGAAACTTCAGAGCTCTGGAAACACCATATATTTT. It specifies CASSLALVSGKLQSSGNTIYF.

The CDR3: CASSQVSGGAFF. The CDR3 DNA is TGTGCCAGCAGCCAAGTGAGCGGGGGAGCTTTCTTT. J is TRBJ1-1 and V is TRBV14; D might be TRBD1 (5 bases). Germline V gene data show CDR1 as SGHDN and CDR2 as FVKESK. Trimming removed 1 base at V and 10 bases at J, with 10 bases between. The CDR3 is 12 amino acids. Combining the CDR3 with reference TRBV14 and TRBJ1-1 gives the whole variable domain EAGVTQFPSHSVIEKGQTVTLRCDPISGHDNLYWYRRVMGKEIKFLLHFVKESKQDESGMPNNRFLAERTGGTYSTLKVQPAELEDSGVYFCASSQVSGGAFFGQGTRLTVV.

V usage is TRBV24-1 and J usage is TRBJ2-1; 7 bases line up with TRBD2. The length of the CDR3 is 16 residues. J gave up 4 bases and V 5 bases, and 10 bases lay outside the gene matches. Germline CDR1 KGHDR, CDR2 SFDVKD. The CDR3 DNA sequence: TGTGCCACCAGTGGTTTCCTAGCGGAGGGATACAATGAGCAGTTCTTC. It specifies CATSGFLAEGYNEQFF.

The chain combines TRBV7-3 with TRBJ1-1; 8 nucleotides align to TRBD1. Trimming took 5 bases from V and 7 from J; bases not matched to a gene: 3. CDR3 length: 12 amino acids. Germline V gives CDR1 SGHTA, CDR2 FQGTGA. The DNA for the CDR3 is TGTGCCAGCAGCCGGACAGGGATTGAAGCTTTCTTT. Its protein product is CASSRTGIEAFF. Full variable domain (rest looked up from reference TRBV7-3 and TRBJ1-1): GAGVSQTPSNKVTEKGKYVELRCDPISGHTALYWYRQSLGQGPEFLIYFQGTGAADDSGLPNDRFFAVRPEGSVSTLKIQRTERGDSAVYLCASSRTGIEAFFGQGTRLTVV.

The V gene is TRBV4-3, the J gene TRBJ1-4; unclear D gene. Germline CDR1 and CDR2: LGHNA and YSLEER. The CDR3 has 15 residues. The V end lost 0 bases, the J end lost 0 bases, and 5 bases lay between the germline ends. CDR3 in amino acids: CASSQEAATNEKLFF. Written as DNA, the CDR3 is TGCGCCAGCAGCCAAGAAGCTGCAACTAATGAAAAACTGTTTTTT.

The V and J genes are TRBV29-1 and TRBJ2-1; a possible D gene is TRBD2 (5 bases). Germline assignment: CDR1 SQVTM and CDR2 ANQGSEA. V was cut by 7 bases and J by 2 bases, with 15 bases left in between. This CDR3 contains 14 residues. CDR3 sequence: CSAVRAETYNEQFF. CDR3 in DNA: TGCAGCGCTGTGCGAGCGGAAACCTACAATGAGCAGTTCTTC.

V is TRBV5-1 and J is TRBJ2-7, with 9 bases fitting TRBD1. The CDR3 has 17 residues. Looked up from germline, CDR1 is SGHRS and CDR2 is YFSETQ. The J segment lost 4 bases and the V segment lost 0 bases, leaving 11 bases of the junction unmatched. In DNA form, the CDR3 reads TGCGCCAGCAGCTTGGGGGACAGGGCGTTTATGGGTTACGAGCAGTACTTC. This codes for CASSLGDRAFMGYEQYF.

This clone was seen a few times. The CDR3 DNA is TGCAGTGTCCCACCCCCCGGCGAGCAGTACTTC. Its translation: CSVPPPGEQYF. The rearrangement links TRBV20-1 to TRBJ2-7; D unresolved. CDR3 size: 11 residues. In germline, CDR1 is DFQATT, CDR2 SNEGSKA (reference sequence). V was cut by 7 bases and J by 6 bases, with 13 bases left in between.

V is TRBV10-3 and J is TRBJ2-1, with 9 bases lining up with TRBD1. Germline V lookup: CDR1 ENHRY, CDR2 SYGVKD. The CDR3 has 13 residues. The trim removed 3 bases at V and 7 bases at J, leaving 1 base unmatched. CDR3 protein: CAISDGTGNEQFF. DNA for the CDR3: TGTGCCATCAGTGATGGGACAGGGAATGAGCAGTTCTTC.

The DNA for the CDR3 is TGTGCCAGCAGCGTAGACCCCCGGGGTTTGGGGTCCTACGAGCAGTACTTC. It encodes CASSVDPRGLGSYEQYF. The chain carries TRBV9 and TRBJ2-7; TRBD2 might be the D (5 bases). The CDR3 runs to 17 residues. Trimming pared 0 bases from V and 1 base from J, leaving 17 bases between. Germline CDR1 SGDLS, CDR2 YYNGEE.

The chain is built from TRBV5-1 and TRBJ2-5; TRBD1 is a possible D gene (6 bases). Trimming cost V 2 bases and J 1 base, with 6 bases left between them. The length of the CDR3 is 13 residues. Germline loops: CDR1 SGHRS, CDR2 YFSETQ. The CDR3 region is CASSLQGQETQYF. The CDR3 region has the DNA TGCGCCAGCAGCTTACAGGGCCAAGAGACCCAGTACTTC. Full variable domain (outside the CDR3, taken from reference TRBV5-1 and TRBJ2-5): KAGVTQTPRYLIKTRGQQVTLSCSPISGHRSVSWYQQTPGQGLQFLFEYFSETQRNKGNFPGRFSGRQFSNSRSEMNVSTLELGDSALYLCASSLQGQETQYFGPGTRLLVL.

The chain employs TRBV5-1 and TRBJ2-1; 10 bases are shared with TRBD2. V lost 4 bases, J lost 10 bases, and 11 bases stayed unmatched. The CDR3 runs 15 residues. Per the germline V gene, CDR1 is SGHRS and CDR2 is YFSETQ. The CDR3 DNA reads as TGCGCCAGCAGCACCTCCGATCTAGCGGGAGAGGAGCAGTTCTTC. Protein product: CASSTSDLAGEEQFF.

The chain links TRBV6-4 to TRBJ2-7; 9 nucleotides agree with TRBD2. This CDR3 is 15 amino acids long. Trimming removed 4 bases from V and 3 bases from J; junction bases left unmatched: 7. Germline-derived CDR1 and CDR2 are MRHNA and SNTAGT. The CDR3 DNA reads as TGTGCCAGCAGTGTGGATAGCGGGAGAAACTACGAGCAGTACTTC. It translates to CASSVDSGRNYEQYF.